These T cell receptor beta chains were read from a single sample in a study of cytomegalovirus exposure and HLA in healthy donors. The data were produced by immunoSEQ multiplex PCR, yet TCRdb's version contains in-frame clones alone and is incomplete. Among more than 95,000 clones listed, 65% to 75% were seen once. The sample taken for sequencing was PBMCs. Receptors were obtained from a woman between 45 and 60 years old in good health and CMV-seropositive. The conserved cysteine and the conserved F or W are not part of the CDR3 here. A D gene is named only where the DNA matches it firmly.

j_call v_call d_call cdr3_aa
TRBJ2-1 TRBV7-9 . ASSAQGPYNEQF
TRBJ2-5 TRBV2 . ASSEGGGETQY
TRBJ1-1 TRBV6-5 TRBD1 ASSYRGTGSTEAF
TRBJ1-1 TRBV29-1 TRBD1 SVEGGQGGAEAF
TRBJ2-6 TRBV5-4 TRBD1 ASGTATGVSGANVLT
TRBJ1-1 TRBV5-1 . ASSLESLSEAF
TRBJ1-5 TRBV19 . ASSSHQRQGNQPQH
TRBJ2-7 TRBV4-3 TRBD1 ASSQGQGVSYEQY
TRBJ2-7 TRBV28 TRBD1 ASSLGQGGEQY
TRBJ2-7 TRBV30 . ACMTVQTPSYEQY
TRBJ2-7 TRBV27 . ASSAYLYSAFPYEQY
TRBJ1-2 TRBV9 TRBD1 ASSAGTGLSSGYGYT
TRBJ1-4 TRBV4-3 . ASSLLKATNEKLF
TRBJ1-2 TRBV6-5 TRBD1 ASSGTGWDGYT
TRBJ1-4 TRBV2 . ASNNRDKLF
TRBJ2-7 TRBV7-2 TRBD1 ASRQDRDSYEQY
TRBJ1-1 TRBV4-1 . ASSQGSDSSNTEAF
TRBJ1-1 TRBV10-3 . AISEQTNTEAF
TRBJ1-2 TRBV4-2 . ASSQIGEVGYT
TRBJ2-7 TRBV5-6 TRBD1 ASSSNRQGAFVYEQY
TRBJ2-7 TRBV19 TRBD2 ASSFRLAVSYEQY
TRBJ1-1 TRBV29-1 . SVGLGQGYTEAF
TRBJ1-1 TRBV18 . ASSRDNSNTEAF
TRBJ1-5 TRBV6-6 TRBD1 ASSPGQGLSNQPQH
TRBJ2-3 TRBV4-1 . ASSQAPGPSTDTQY
TRBJ1-1 TRBV11-2 TRBD1 ASSLVNRGGTEAF
TRBJ1-1 TRBV13 . ASSFFSTGEAF
TRBJ1-2 TRBV18 TRBD1 ASSPGQGAEYGYT
TRBJ1-4 TRBV7-9 . ASSSTYEKLF
TRBJ1-4 TRBV15 TRBD1 ATSADPRTGPTNEKLF
TRBJ2-7 TRBV4-3 . ASSQLLDNSYEQY
TRBJ2-5 TRBV30 . AWSVAVQETQY
TRBJ2-1 TRBV18 . ASSPPAGSGVEQF
TRBJ2-5 TRBV4-2 TRBD2 ASSQEGLAGGLSETQY
TRBJ2-7 TRBV29-1 . SVVAGGNIYEQY
TRBJ2-2 TRBV29-1 . SVLTRVGELF
TRBJ2-7 TRBV18 TRBD2 ASSPQNSGISHYEQY
TRBJ2-7 TRBV7-4 TRBD2 ASSRTSGETYEQY
TRBJ1-4 TRBV7-9 . ASSPVVEKLF
TRBJ1-4 TRBV4-3 . ASSTGQGGSEKLF
TRBJ2-2 TRBV5-4 TRBD1 ASSAGQGVNTGELF
TRBJ1-5 TRBV28 . ATGIDSAFRPQH
TRBJ2-1 TRBV19 . ASSSAGPPNEQF
TRBJ2-7 TRBV7-9 . ASSFPLTYEQY
TRBJ1-2 TRBV7-8 TRBD1 ASSTRTGNDGYT
TRBJ1-3 TRBV5-1 . ASKPGMGSGNTIY
TRBJ2-2 TRBV13 TRBD1 ASSLTGEQGELF
TRBJ1-1 TRBV18 TRBD1 ASSPMRGTDTEAF
TRBJ1-2 TRBV7-2 TRBD1 ASSPTQGLGYGYT
TRBJ2-7 TRBV7-9 . ASSLNAPTSYEQY